This T cell receptor beta chain was profiled in a study of cytomegalovirus exposure and HLA in healthy donors. Only in-frame clones appear in the TCRdb table, and some are missing; sequencing was by immunoSEQ multiplex PCR. The sample shows approximately 230,000 clones, approximately 84% of them seen only once. The V gene's germline CDR1 is MNHNS and CDR2 SASEGT. This CDR3 contains 11 residues. V lost 8 bases to trimming and J lost 7 bases, with 10 bases between them. Sequenced: PBMCs. The source of this sequence is a man younger than 35 in good health and CMV-seropositive. This chain uses TRBV6-1 with TRBJ2-3; D not resolved. The CDR3 DNA reads TGTGCCAGCCATGTGAGGTATACGCAGTATTTT. The encoded protein is CASHVRYTQYF.